This T cell receptor beta chain originates from a study of control samples from healthy donors and cancer patients. This CDR3 region has 13 residues. Produced via immunoSEQ multiplex PCR; TCRdb's table is partial and in-frame only. The sample records around 67,000 clones, about 92% being singletons. Turning to this clone: One end of the junction is discordant with germline, which a read error may explain.

The chain has TRBV12-3 or TRBV12-4 and TRBJ1-5; a weak D match, TRBD1 (5 bases). Source material: PBMCs. This sequence was found in a man in his sixties with colorectal cancer. The CDR3 nucleotides are TGTGCCAGCACCTCGGGGCGAGATCAGCTCCAGCATTTT. This translates into CASTSGRDQLQHF.